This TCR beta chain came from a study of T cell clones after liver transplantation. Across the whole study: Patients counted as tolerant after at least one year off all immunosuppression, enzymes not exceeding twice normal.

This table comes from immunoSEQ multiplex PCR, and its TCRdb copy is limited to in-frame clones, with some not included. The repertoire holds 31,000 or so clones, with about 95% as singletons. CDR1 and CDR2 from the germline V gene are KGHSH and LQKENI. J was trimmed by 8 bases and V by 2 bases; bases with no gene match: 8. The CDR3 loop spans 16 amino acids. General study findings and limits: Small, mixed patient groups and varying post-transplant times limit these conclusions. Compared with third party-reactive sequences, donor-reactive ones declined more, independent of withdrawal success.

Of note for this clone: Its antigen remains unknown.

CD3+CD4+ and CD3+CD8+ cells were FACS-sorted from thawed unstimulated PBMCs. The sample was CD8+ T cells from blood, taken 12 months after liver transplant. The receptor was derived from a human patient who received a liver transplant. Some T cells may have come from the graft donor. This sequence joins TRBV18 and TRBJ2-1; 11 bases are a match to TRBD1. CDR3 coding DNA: TGTGCCAGCTCACCAACGCGGACAGGGGGCTTCGATGAGCAGTTCTTC. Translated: CASSPTRTGGFDEQFF.